This T cell receptor beta chain was identified during a study of blood T cell repertoires in COVID-19. Sequencing was performed with immunoSEQ multiplex PCR; in TCRdb, only in-frame clones are kept and a portion is missing. The data show around 95,000 clones, almost 80% seen once. CDR1 is KGHSH, CDR2 LQKENI, per germline. V dropped 1 base and J dropped 5; count of bases not matched to a gene: 2. CDR3 length equals 14 residues. This clone was detected once. Sequenced material: peripheral blood. The V and J genes are TRBV18 and TRBJ1-1; the match to TRBD1 covers 9 bases. The sequence derives from a man in his 70s with active or convalescent COVID-19. CDR3 residues: CASSPRTGDTEAFF. The CDR3 DNA reads as TGTGCCAGCTCACCACGGACAGGGGATACTGAAGCTTTCTTT.